This TCR beta chain was sequenced during a study of T-cell memory formation after mild COVID-19. About the study: The two donors had largely donor-specific TCR clusters. Study-wide points: Confirmation was lacking for SARS-CoV-2 specificity of second-wave clones that peaked on day 37. Largely, contracting CD4+ clones fell within CM and EM, and contracting CD8+ clones within EMRA. Day 15 to 85 contractors were CD4/CD8 balanced; later expanders leaned CD4+.

The germline CDR1 and CDR2 sequences are SQVTM and ANQGSEA. The CDR3 length is 13 residues. Trimming removed 6 bases from V and 0 bases from J, with 11 bases in between. There are a few counts of this clonotype. The antigen remains undetermined. TCRdb itself ran the 5' RACE reads through MiXCR, one entry per CDR3 protein. This sample has around 450,000 distinct CDR3 sequences, with 20% found just once. V gene TRBV29-1 combines with J gene TRBJ1-1; D uncertain. This TCR came from an adult woman who had mild COVID-19 (a few samples of this study predate the infection). Cell type and time point are not known. The sample taken for sequencing was PBMCs or a T cell subset sorted from them (not recorded which). CDR3 bases: TGCAGCGTGACCCCGGTCCTGAACACTGAAGCTTTCTTT. Its protein product is CSVTPVLNTEAFF.